Reported below is one T cell receptor beta chain. V lost 2 bases and J 5 bases, leaving 10 bases between the germline ends. Germline CDR1 is LGHNA and CDR2 is YSLEER. The CDR3 runs 13 residues. Sample-barcoded 5' priming and a J-beta primer mix drove a second PCR of about 6 to 12 cycles. TCRdb itself ran the 5' RACE reads through MiXCR, one entry per CDR3 protein. This sample has 800,000 to 950,000 distinct CDR3 sequences, with 25% to 35% found just once. This record comes from a study of blood T cells in healthy people across ages. This sample was also put to use in a study of T cells of mothers and their children.

The V call is TRBV4-3, the J call TRBJ2-7; no definite D call. The specimen sequenced was blood. This TCR came from a woman in her thirties or forties in good health. CDR3 DNA sequence: TGCGCCAGCAGCCAATTTTCCCACGACGAGCAGTACTTC. Translation: CASSQFSHDEQYF.